The 27 T cell receptor beta chains reported below all come from one sample, sequenced in a study of shared clonotypes between healthy human individuals. CD45RO negativity and positive selection for CCR7 defined naive CD8 cells, a population that excluded terminally differentiated effector memory CD45RA+ cells. Sequencing used immunoSEQ multiplex PCR; TCRdb keeps in-frame clones, though not all of them. The data contain approximately 810,000 clones, approximately 92% of them seen just once; the ten biggest clones take up around 24%. The sequencing input was naive CD8+ T cells sorted from blood. The receptors were gathered from a man aged 30 to 39 in good health.

The J gene is TRBJ2-1, the V gene TRBV14; no clear D gene. There are 15 residues in the CDR3. The germline CDR1 and CDR2 sequences are SGHDN and FVKESK. Trimming stripped 1 base from V and 5 bases from J, with 12 bases between. The CDR3 spells CASSQGMNPNNEQFF. Written as DNA, the CDR3 is TGTGCCAGCAGCCAAGGGATGAATCCGAACAATGAGCAGTTCTTC.

V usage is TRBV6-1 and J usage is TRBJ2-1; D is undetermined. V was pared by 1 base and J by 6 bases, with 13 bases between. Germline CDR1 MNHNS, CDR2 SASEGT. The CDR3 contains 15 residues. CDR3 residues: CASSEGVTTGNEQFF. The CDR3 region has the DNA TGTGCCAGCAGTGAAGGTGTGACGACTGGCAATGAGCAGTTCTTC.

This chain joins TRBV6-5 and TRBJ1-5, with D tentatively TRBD1 (5 bases). Trimming cost V 0 bases and J 6 bases, with 15 bases left between them. Per the germline V gene, CDR1 is MNHEY and CDR2 is SVGAGI. This CDR3 contains 16 residues. CDR3 nucleotide sequence: TGTGCCAGCAGTTACTCCGCCGGGGCCCCGGGTCAGCCCCAGCATTTT. Its protein is CASSYSAGAPGQPQHF.

V usage is TRBV7-8 and J usage is TRBJ2-1, with TRBD2 matching 7 bases. The CDR3 is made up of 15 amino acids. Losses at the gene ends were 5 bases for V and 4 bases for J; bases not matched to a gene: 8. Germline lookup yields CDR1 SGHVS and CDR2 FQNEAQ. The CDR3, as DNA: TGTGCCAGCAGCCCCCGGGGGGAGGGGTACAATGAGCAGTTCTTC. Translated: CASSPRGEGYNEQFF.

J is TRBJ2-1 and V is TRBV5-6; D tentatively reads TRBD1 or TRBD2 (5 bases each). V was pared by 3 bases and J by 3 bases, with 16 bases between. This CDR3 region has 16 residues. In germline, CDR1 is SGHDT, CDR2 YYEEEE. Here the CDR3 reads CASSSPRDGFYNEQFF. In DNA, the CDR3 is TGTGCCAGCAGCTCGCCAAGGGACGGGTTCTACAATGAGCAGTTCTTC.

The table lists this clone with a count of one. The chain links TRBV27 to TRBJ2-7; no definite D call. Germline assignment: CDR1 MNHEY and CDR2 SMNVEV (reference sequence). The CDR3 has 16 residues. Deletions cut 9 bases from V and 9 bases from J, with 30 bases between. The CDR3 nucleotides read TGTGCCAGGGGCCCCCGGCATAGGTTATTGGCACACTGGCAGTACTTC. It yields the protein CARGPRHRLLAHWQYF.

The J gene is TRBJ2-3, the V gene TRBV21-1; the listed D gene, TRBD1, was not tested against the DNA. TRBV21-1 is a known pseudogene. This CDR3 spans 16 amino acids. The CDR3 nucleotides are TGTGCCAGCAGCAAATTACGCGACAAACTCACAGATACGCAGTATTTT. This codes for CASSKLRDKLTDTQYF.

The CDR3 spells CASSRHVNLGPEAFF. The CDR3 DNA follows: TGTGCCAGCAGCCGACACGTCAACCTAGGCCCTGAAGCTTTCTTT. The rearrangement uses TRBV7-9 and TRBJ1-1; D gene uncertain. The V and J ends lost 5 bases and 6 bases respectively, with 19 bases between them. The CDR3 consists of 15 residues. CDR1 and CDR2 (germline): SEHNR, FQNEAQ (reference sequence).

This clone came up once. The gene calls are TRBV5-6 and TRBJ2-3; a possible D gene is TRBD2 (5 bases). Per germline, CDR1 SGHDT and CDR2 YYEEEE. V lost 3 bases and J 2 bases, leaving 16 bases between the germline ends. There are 16 residues in the CDR3. The CDR3 DNA follows: TGTGCCAGCAGCTGGAGCGGACTTCTTCCCACAGATACGCAGTATTTT. This gives the protein CASSWSGLLPTDTQYF.

This clone was recorded a few times. The sample contains more than one DNA sequence encoding this CDR3. The chain couples TRBV28 to TRBJ2-7; D is uncertain. This CDR3 has 11 amino acids. V was clipped by 5 bases and J by 3 bases, with 5 bases between them. CDR1 is MDHEN, CDR2 SYDVKM, per germline. The CDR3 loop reads CASSTVYEQYF. The CDR3 coding sequence is TGTGCCAGCAGTACCGTCTACGAGCAGTACTTC.

This chain connects TRBV6-5 to TRBJ2-5; no clear D. The CDR3 extends over 13 amino acids. CDR1 and CDR2 from the germline V gene are MNHEY and SVGAGI. The V and J ends lost 0 bases and 13 bases respectively, with 15 bases between them. CDR3: CASSYSDGVGLYF. CDR3 coding DNA: TGTGCCAGCAGTTACTCGGACGGCGTGGGTCTGTACTTC.

V and J are TRBV28 and TRBJ1-4, with TRBD1 matching 7 bases. The ends lost 5 bases at V and 8 bases at J; junction bases unmatched: 11. Germline V gene lookup returns CDR1 MDHEN and CDR2 SYDVKM. CDR3 length equals 15 residues. The DNA of the CDR3 is TGTGCCAGCAGTCCTTGGACAGGCTTAGAGGAAAAACTGTTTTTT. Translating it yields CASSPWTGLEEKLFF.

This chain connects TRBV18 to TRBJ2-3; possibly TRBD1 or TRBD2 for D (5 bases each). CDR3 length: 14 residues. The germline gives CDR1 KGHSH, CDR2 LQKENI. The V end lost 4 bases, the J end lost 4 bases, and 12 bases lay between the germline ends. CDR3 region: CASSHGTRPDTQYF. Here the CDR3 DNA reads TGTGCCAGCTCACACGGGACGAGACCAGATACGCAGTATTTT.

V is TRBV7-9 and J is TRBJ2-5; D gene ambiguous. This CDR3 comprises 16 residues. V gave up 5 bases and J gave up 5 bases, with 21 bases separating them. The germline V gene encodes CDR1 SEHNR and CDR2 FQNEAQ (reference sequence). The CDR3: CASSAPLPSSRETQYF. DNA of the CDR3: TGTGCCAGCAGCGCGCCGCTTCCTTCGTCACGCGAGACCCAGTACTTC.

This rearrangement joins TRBV19 to TRBJ2-1, with TRBD2 matching over 9 bases. CDR3 length: 21 residues. CDR1 and CDR2 from the germline V gene are LNHDA and SQIVND (reference sequence). Trimming cost V 1 base and J 0 bases; bases outside gene matches: 16. CDR3 in DNA: TGTGCCAGTAGTATAGCCTCGGGGCTAGCGGGAAGCGGGATCTCCTACAATGAGCAGTTCTTC. Translation: CASSIASGLAGSGISYNEQFF.

For this clone: Other DNA sequences from this sample encode an identical CDR3 as well. This rearrangement joins TRBV10-3 to TRBJ2-1; 9 bases line up with TRBD2. Trimming took 3 bases from V and 4 from J; bases not matched to a gene: 1. This CDR3 contains 14 residues. The germline CDR1 and CDR2 sequences are ENHRY and SYGVKD. The CDR3 DNA follows: TGTGCCATCAGTGAAACTAGCGGGTACAATGAGCAGTTCTTC. Translation gives CAISETSGYNEQFF.

V is TRBV9 and J is TRBJ2-7; maybe TRBD2 (5 bases). The germline V gene encodes CDR1 SGDLS and CDR2 YYNGEE. Trimming took off 3 bases at V and 5 bases at J, with 12 bases between the two ends. CDR3 length equals 13 residues. CDR3 in amino acids: CASSEVSEDEQYF. The DNA for the CDR3 is TGTGCCAGCAGCGAGGTATCGGAGGACGAGCAGTACTTC.

On this clone itself: At one of its ends the junction is not consistent with the germline gene, which may arise from a read error. The CDR3 coding sequence is TGCGCCAGCAGCCAAGATCGGTCGGTTGACAAGGCGGTCTTC. This sequence encodes CASSQDRSVDKAVF. The genes are TRBV4-3 and TRBJ2-1; D unresolved. The CDR3 is made up of 14 amino acids. Per the germline V gene, CDR1 is LGHNA and CDR2 is YSLEER.

The genes are TRBV4-2 and TRBJ2-7; TRBD1 matches 10 bases. Losses at the gene ends were 0 bases for V and 9 bases for J; bases not matched to a gene: 5. This CDR3 comprises 14 residues. In germline, CDR1 is LGHNA, CDR2 YNFKEQ. CDR3 amino acids: CASSQDRDRGGQYF. CDR3 DNA sequence: TGTGCCAGCAGCCAAGACCGGGACAGGGGAGGGCAGTACTTC.

The chain is built from TRBV11-2 and TRBJ2-1, with 7 bases lining up with TRBD2. The CDR3 has 17 residues. Per germline, CDR1 SGHAT and CDR2 FQNNGV. Losses at the gene ends were 0 bases for V and 0 bases for J; bases not matched to a gene: 5. The CDR3 nucleotides are TGTGCCAGCAGCTTAGATCCGCGGGGGAGCTCCTACAATGAGCAGTTCTTC. Its protein is CASSLDPRGSSYNEQFF.

The chain combines TRBV29-1 with TRBJ2-1; D is possibly TRBD2 (6 bases). The V end was cut by 1 base, the J end by 2 bases, with 21 bases between. This CDR3 region has 18 residues. The germline gives CDR1 SQVTM, CDR2 ANQGSEA. The CDR3 DNA reads as TGCAGCGTTGAAGTCGCCGAGAAGCGGGCCCCTCCCTACAATGAGCAGTTCTTC. It yields the protein CSVEVAEKRAPPYNEQFF.

The chain recombines TRBV10-2 with TRBJ1-5, with D hard to call. The germline gives CDR1 WSHSY, CDR2 SAAADI. V dropped 8 bases and J dropped 0 bases, with 17 bases sitting between them. The CDR3 is 16 residues long. CDR3 sequence: CASGSAGTLSNQPQHF. DNA of the CDR3: TGCGCCAGCGGGAGCGCAGGAACCCTTAGCAATCAGCCCCAGCATTTT.

The rearrangement joins TRBV5-1 to TRBJ2-7; 10 bases match TRBD2. Germline CDR1 and CDR2: SGHRS and YFSETQ. This CDR3 region has 18 residues. The V segment lost 3 bases and the J segment 0 bases; nucleotides outside the gene matches: 12. CDR3 in amino acids: CASSYLQGLAENSYEQYF. The CDR3 DNA reads as TGCGCCAGCAGCTACTTGCAAGGACTAGCGGAGAACTCCTACGAGCAGTACTTC.

The chain uses TRBV2 and TRBJ2-5; D ambiguous. Trimming left V 6 bases short and J 0 bases short, with 14 bases between. Germline loops: CDR1 SNHLY, CDR2 FYNNEI. The CDR3 length is 15 residues. CDR3 sequence: CASSGGRRHQETQYF. The CDR3 nucleotides read TGTGCCAGCAGCGGCGGACGTCGGCACCAAGAGACCCAGTACTTC.

The CDR3 region is CASSSTLELNYGYTF. The DNA of the CDR3 is TGTGCCAGCAGTTCTACGTTGGAGCTTAACTATGGCTACACCTTC. The chain carries TRBV27 and TRBJ1-2; no reliable D call. This CDR3 has 15 amino acids. V lost 4 bases to trimming and J lost 1 base, with 13 bases between them. Germline loops: CDR1 MNHEY, CDR2 SMNVEV (reference sequence).

J is TRBJ1-5 and V is TRBV5-5; 8 nucleotides match TRBD1. CDR1 is SGHKS and CDR2 is YYEKEE in the germline V gene (reference sequence). J was trimmed by 4 bases and V by 0 bases; bases with no gene match: 6. The CDR3 has 16 residues. CDR3 bases: TGTGCCAGCAGCTTGGTGGGGGACAGGACTAATCAGCCCCAGCATTTT. Translation gives CASSLVGDRTNQPQHF.

This rearrangement joins TRBV2 to TRBJ1-1; D not certain. The germline V gene encodes CDR1 SNHLY and CDR2 FYNNEI. The CDR3 runs 19 residues. The V gene lost 7 bases and the J gene lost 1 base, with 28 bases spanning the gap. This CDR3 reads CASTPNTWVEGLTNTEAFF. DNA for the CDR3: TGTGCCAGCACCCCAAATACATGGGTCGAGGGCCTAACGAACACTGAAGCTTTCTTT.